The 19 T cell receptor beta chains presented below share a single source sample, sequenced in a study of glioma-infiltrating T cells after dendritic cell vaccination. Profiling relied on immunoSEQ multiplex PCR, and the TCRdb table lists in-frame clones only, not all of them. Here the sample spans 90,000 to 100,000 clones, about 80% being singletons. The specimen was blood, collected before dendritic cell vaccination. The receptors were gathered from a human donor with glioblastoma.

The chain links TRBV25-1 to TRBJ2-7, with 7 positions matching TRBD1. After removal of 7 bases from V and 1 base from J, the junction contained 4 bases not matched to a gene. There are 13 residues in the CDR3. Germline CDR1 reads MGHDK; CDR2 reads SYGVNS. The chain's CDR3 is CASKATGSYEQYF. The CDR3 nucleotides read TGTGCCAGCAAGGCGACAGGGTCCTACGAGCAGTACTTC.

In this sample, this clone turned up once. V and J are TRBV30 and TRBJ2-5, with 15 nucleotides matching TRBD2. Trimming removed 5 bases from V and 1 base from J; junction bases left unmatched: 5. Germline CDR1 reads GTSNPN; CDR2 reads SVGIG (reference sequence). The CDR3 contains 16 residues. The CDR3 nucleotides are TGTGCCTGGCCCGGGACTAGCGGGGGGATCCAAGAGACCCAGTACTTC. Translation: CAWPGTSGGIQETQYF.

The rearrangement joins TRBV5-4 to TRBJ1-3; D might be TRBD1 (6 bases). Germline V CDR1 and CDR2: SGHNT, YYREEE (reference sequence). The CDR3 loop spans 17 amino acids. V was cut by 4 bases and J by 0 bases, with 17 bases left in between. In nucleotides, the CDR3 is TGTGCCAGCAGCCAAATACAGGGTTACGGCTCTGGAAACACCATATATTTT. Translating gives CASSQIQGYGSGNTIYF. Looking up the rest from reference TRBV5-4 and TRBJ1-3 gives the full variable domain: ETGVTQSPTHLIKTRGQQVTLRCSSQSGHNTVSWYQQALGQGPQFIFQYYREEENGRGNFPPRFSGLQFPNYSSELNVNALELDDSALYLCASSQIQGYGSGNTIYFGEGSWLTVV.

This clone was found a few times. Here the CDR3 DNA reads TGTGCCAGCAGCGTAGGAGACAGGGTTTTAAATGAGCAGTTCTTC. This gives the protein CASSVGDRVLNEQFF. The V and J genes are TRBV9 and TRBJ2-1; 7 bases fit TRBD1. Per germline, CDR1 SGDLS and CDR2 YYNGEE. The CDR3 contains 15 residues. After removal of 0 bases from V and 7 bases from J, the junction contained 7 bases not matched to a gene.

The chain joins TRBV9 to TRBJ1-3; D uncertain. The germline CDR1 and CDR2 sequences are SGDLS and YYNGEE. Trimming took 0 bases from V and 0 from J, leaving 10 bases between them. The CDR3 extends over 16 amino acids. The CDR3 nucleotides are TGTGCCAGCAGCGTAGCCGATCAGAACTCTGGAAACACCATATATTTT. It specifies CASSVADQNSGNTIYF.

V is TRBV10-3 and J is TRBJ2-5; D is possibly TRBD1 (6 bases). Germline V gene lookup returns CDR1 ENHRY and CDR2 SYGVKD. With 2 bases removed from V and 11 bases from J, the gap between germline ends came to 15 bases. This CDR3 spans 13 amino acids. This CDR3 is CAISEGRRGSQYF. The CDR3 nucleotides read TGTGCCATCAGTGAGGGCCGCAGGGGATCTCAGTACTTC.

The V and J genes are TRBV20-1 and TRBJ1-2; a possible D gene is TRBD1 (6 bases). Germline V gene sequence: CDR1 DFQATT, CDR2 SNEGSKA (reference sequence). The CDR3 totals 11 residues. The CDR3 nucleotides are TGCAGGTCAGGGGACAATATTGGCTACACCTTC. It translates to CRSGDNIGYTF.

The chain combines TRBV5-1 with TRBJ2-3, with 7 bases matching TRBD2. V gave up 5 bases and J gave up 7 bases; unmatched junction bases: 13. CDR3 length: 15 amino acids. Germline values: CDR1 SGHRS, CDR2 YFSETQ. CDR3 bases: TGCGCCAGCAGTAGGGCGGGGGTCGGTTTGAATACGCAGTATTTT. It specifies CASSRAGVGLNTQYF.

The chain uses TRBV30 and TRBJ2-5; 8 nucleotides align to TRBD2. The J call may be in error: the DNA end matches TRBJ2-7 better. Germline V lookup: CDR1 GTSNPN, CDR2 SVGIG (reference sequence). The CDR3 is 13 amino acids. The CDR3 is CAWSKRGTYEQYF. The CDR3 bases are TGTGCCTGGAGTAAGCGGGGGACCTACGAGCAGTACTTC.

The chain is built from TRBV30 and TRBJ2-2; D is perhaps TRBD2 (5 bases). Germline CDR1 is GTSNPN and CDR2 is SVGIG (reference sequence). The ends were cut back, 2 bases at V and 0 bases at J, with 7 bases in the middle. This CDR3 spans 14 amino acids. This chain's CDR3 is CAWSRDTNTGELFF. DNA of the CDR3: TGTGCCTGGAGTCGGGATACGAACACCGGGGAGCTGTTTTTT. Drawing the rest from reference TRBV30 and TRBJ2-2, the complete variable domain is SQTIHQWPATLVQPVGSPLSLECTVEGTSNPNLYWYRQAAGRGLQLLFYSVGIGQISSEVPQNLSASRPQDRQFILSSKKLLLSDSGFYLCAWSRDTNTGELFFGEGSRLTVL.

The rearrangement links TRBV7-9 to TRBJ2-3; 11 nucleotides match TRBD2. CDR1 and CDR2 (germline): SEHNR, FQNEAQ (reference sequence). Unmatched junction bases numbered 3, after V lost 1 base and J lost 0 bases. CDR3 length: 17 residues. CDR3 sequence (DNA): TGTGCCAGCAGCTTAGGGACTAGCGGGCAGAGCACAGATACGCAGTATTTT. This sequence encodes CASSLGTSGQSTDTQYF.

This chain joins TRBV6-5 and TRBJ1-6, with D possibly matching TRBD1 (5 bases). The CDR3 extends over 15 amino acids. From germline, CDR1 is MNHEY and CDR2 SVGAGI. Between the trimmed V and J ends, which lost 2 bases and 4 bases, there was a span of 9 bases. The CDR3 coding sequence is TGTGCCAGCAGTTACGAACAGGAATATAATTCACCCCTCCACTTT. Residues: CASSYEQEYNSPLHF.

A few counts support this clone. The chain links TRBV6-1 to TRBJ2-7, with 10 bases lining up with TRBD2. The CDR3 is made up of 15 amino acids. Trimming at V came to 6 bases and at J to 6 bases, leaving 11 bases not matched to a gene. Germline values: CDR1 MNHNS, CDR2 SASEGT. CDR3: CASRKTSGRVGEQYF. The CDR3 nucleotides are TGTGCCAGCAGAAAGACTAGCGGGCGAGTTGGCGAGCAGTACTTC.

The chain couples TRBV27 to TRBJ2-1; 13 nucleotides match TRBD2. This CDR3 has 19 amino acids. Germline V CDR1 and CDR2: MNHEY, SMNVEV (reference sequence). After removal of 5 bases from V and 0 bases from J, the junction contained 10 bases not matched to a gene. CDR3 DNA: TGTGCCAGCAGTATCCTGGGACTAGCGGGAATGTTCTCCTACAATGAGCAGTTCTTC. As protein: CASSILGLAGMFSYNEQFF.

This chain connects TRBV7-2 to TRBJ1-5; D ambiguous. This CDR3 is 14 amino acids long. The germline V gene encodes CDR1 SGHTA and CDR2 FQGNSA. The V gene lost 3 bases and the J gene lost 6 bases, with 12 bases spanning the gap. For the CDR3, the DNA is TGTGCCAGCAGCTTTCCTGGAGGTGGTCAGCCCCAGCATTTT. Translation: CASSFPGGGQPQHF.

The chain is built from TRBV6-5 and TRBJ1-5; 7 positions match TRBD1. Germline V gene data show CDR1 as MNHEY and CDR2 as SVGAGI. The V and J ends lost 5 bases and 6 bases, in that order; junction bases with no gene match: 7. There are 14 residues in the CDR3. The CDR3, as DNA: TGTGCCAGCAGTCCACACAGGGGTCGTCAGCCCCAGCATTTT. This sequence encodes CASSPHRGRQPQHF.

The chain carries TRBV19 and TRBJ1-2, with no clear D. The CDR3 extends over 15 amino acids. From germline, CDR1 is LNHDA and CDR2 SQIVND (reference sequence). V was pared by 5 bases and J by 8 bases, with 21 bases between. CDR3 DNA: TGTGCCAGTAGTCCACCGCGTCCCGGGCCGGGAGGCTACACCTTC. This codes for CASSPPRPGPGGYTF.

This chain joins TRBV6-6 and TRBJ1-1; 7 nucleotides match TRBD1. The CDR3 has 13 residues. Germline V gene sequence: CDR1 MNHNY, CDR2 SVGAGI (reference sequence). With V trimmed by 6 bases and J by 11 bases, 12 bases remained unmatched. The CDR3, as DNA: TGTGCCAGCAGACCCCAGGCCGACAGGGCCGCTTTCTTT. It specifies CASRPQADRAAFF.

This clone appeared a few times. The J gene is TRBJ1-1, the V gene TRBV5-1, with D possibly being TRBD1 (6 bases). V dropped 3 bases and J dropped 5 bases, with 14 bases sitting between them. The V gene's germline CDR1 is SGHRS and CDR2 YFSETQ. The CDR3 loop spans 14 amino acids. The CDR3 protein is CASSSGQQETEAFF. In nucleotides, the CDR3 is TGCGCCAGCAGCTCTGGACAGCAAGAAACTGAAGCTTTCTTT.